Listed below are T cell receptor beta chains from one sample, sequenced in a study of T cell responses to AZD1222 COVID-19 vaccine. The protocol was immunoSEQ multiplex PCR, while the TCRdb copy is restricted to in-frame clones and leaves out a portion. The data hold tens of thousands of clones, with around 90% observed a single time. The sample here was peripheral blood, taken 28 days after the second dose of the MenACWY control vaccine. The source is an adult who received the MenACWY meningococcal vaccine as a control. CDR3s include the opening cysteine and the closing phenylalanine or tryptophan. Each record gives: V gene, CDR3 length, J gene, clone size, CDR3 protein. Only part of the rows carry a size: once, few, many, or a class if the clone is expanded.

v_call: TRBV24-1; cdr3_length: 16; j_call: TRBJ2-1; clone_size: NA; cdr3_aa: CATSRTSGSSYNEQFF
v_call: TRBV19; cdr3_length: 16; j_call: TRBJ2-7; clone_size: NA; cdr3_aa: CASAGTSGIGSYEQYF
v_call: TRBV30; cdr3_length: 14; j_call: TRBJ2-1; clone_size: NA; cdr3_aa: CAWTGWRGYNEQFF
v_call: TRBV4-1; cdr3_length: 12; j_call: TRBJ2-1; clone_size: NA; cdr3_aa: CASSHQGHEQFF
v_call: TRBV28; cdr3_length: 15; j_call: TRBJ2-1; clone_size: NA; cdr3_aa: CASSWNSGRAGEQFF
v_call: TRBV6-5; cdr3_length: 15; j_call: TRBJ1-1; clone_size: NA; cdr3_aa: CASSYWGRRSTEAFF
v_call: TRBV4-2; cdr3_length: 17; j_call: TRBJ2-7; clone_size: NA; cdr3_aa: CASSPGTSGGNSYEQYF
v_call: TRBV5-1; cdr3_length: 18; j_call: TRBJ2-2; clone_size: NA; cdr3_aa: CASSGRGQPIPNTGELFF
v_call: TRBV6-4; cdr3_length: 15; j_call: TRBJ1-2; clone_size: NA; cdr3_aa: CASSDFSSRYGGYTF
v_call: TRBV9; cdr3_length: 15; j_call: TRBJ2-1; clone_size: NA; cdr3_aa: CASSPAGGGYNEQFF
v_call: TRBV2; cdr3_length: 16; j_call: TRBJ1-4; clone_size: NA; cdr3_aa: CASSLLSGTGAEKLFF
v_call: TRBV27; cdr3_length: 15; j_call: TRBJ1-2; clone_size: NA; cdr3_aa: CASSPMPGHIYGYTF
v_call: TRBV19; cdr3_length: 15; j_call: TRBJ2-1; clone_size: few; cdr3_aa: CASRREEVSYNEQFF
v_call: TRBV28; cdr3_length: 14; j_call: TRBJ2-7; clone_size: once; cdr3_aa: CASSPSGRSHEQYF
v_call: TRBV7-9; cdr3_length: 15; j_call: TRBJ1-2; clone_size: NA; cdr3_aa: CASSLESADYGGYTF
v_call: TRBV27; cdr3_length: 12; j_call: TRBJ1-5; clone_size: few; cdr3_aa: CASKANNQPQHF
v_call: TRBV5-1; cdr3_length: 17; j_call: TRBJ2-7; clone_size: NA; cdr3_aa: CASSPGLAAISSYEQYF
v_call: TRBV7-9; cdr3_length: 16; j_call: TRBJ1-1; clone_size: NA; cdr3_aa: CASSRQGGVGNTEAFF
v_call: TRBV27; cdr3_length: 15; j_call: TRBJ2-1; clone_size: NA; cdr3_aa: CASSRVRSSYNEQFF
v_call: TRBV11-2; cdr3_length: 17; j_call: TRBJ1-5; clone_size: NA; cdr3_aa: CASSLDAGQYSNQPQHF
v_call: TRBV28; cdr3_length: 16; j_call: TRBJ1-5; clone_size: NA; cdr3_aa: CASSFILDRAPQPQHF
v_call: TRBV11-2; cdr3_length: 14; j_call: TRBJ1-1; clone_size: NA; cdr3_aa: CASSTNTADSEAFF
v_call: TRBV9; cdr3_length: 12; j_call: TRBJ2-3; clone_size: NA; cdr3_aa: CASSVSADTQYF
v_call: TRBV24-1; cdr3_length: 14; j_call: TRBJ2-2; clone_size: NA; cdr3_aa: CATGRTSGTGELFF
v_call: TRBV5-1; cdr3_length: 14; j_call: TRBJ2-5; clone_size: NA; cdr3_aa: CASSLEGGSWTQYF
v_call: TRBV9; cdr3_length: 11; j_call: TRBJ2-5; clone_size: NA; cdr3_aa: CASSTSETQYF
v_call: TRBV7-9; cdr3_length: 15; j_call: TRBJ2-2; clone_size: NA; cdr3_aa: CASSLDGAGTGELFF
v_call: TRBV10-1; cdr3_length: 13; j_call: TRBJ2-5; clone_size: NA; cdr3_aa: CASSPHGGRTQYF
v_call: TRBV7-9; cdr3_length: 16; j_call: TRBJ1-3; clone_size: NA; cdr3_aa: CASSLGGGGSGNTIYF
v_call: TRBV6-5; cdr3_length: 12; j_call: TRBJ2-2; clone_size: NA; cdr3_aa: CASSYWSGELFF
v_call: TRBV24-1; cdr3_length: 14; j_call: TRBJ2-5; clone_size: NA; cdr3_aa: CATSDRTRRETQYF
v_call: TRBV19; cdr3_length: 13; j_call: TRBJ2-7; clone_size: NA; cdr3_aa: CASSLEIGYEQYF
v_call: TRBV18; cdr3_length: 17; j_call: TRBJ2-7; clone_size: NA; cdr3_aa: CASSPPVVRWGDYEQYF
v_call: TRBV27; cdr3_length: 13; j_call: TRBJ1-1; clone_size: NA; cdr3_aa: CASSFQGTAEAFF
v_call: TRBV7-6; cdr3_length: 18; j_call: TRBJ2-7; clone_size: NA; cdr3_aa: CASSLEGPATGRDYEQYF
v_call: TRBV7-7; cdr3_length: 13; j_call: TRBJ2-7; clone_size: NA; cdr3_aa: CASSPGQGYEQYF